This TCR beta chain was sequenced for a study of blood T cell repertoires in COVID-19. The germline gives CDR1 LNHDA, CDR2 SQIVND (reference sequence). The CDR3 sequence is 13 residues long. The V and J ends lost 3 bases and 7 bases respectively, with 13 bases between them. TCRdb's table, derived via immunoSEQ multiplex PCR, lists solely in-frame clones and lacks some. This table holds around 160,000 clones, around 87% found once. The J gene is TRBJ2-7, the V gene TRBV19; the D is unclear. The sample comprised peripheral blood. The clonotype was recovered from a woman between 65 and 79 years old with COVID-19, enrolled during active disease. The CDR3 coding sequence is TGTGCCAGTAGTATCAGCCGGTCGGAGGAGCAGTACTTC. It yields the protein CASSISRSEEQYF.